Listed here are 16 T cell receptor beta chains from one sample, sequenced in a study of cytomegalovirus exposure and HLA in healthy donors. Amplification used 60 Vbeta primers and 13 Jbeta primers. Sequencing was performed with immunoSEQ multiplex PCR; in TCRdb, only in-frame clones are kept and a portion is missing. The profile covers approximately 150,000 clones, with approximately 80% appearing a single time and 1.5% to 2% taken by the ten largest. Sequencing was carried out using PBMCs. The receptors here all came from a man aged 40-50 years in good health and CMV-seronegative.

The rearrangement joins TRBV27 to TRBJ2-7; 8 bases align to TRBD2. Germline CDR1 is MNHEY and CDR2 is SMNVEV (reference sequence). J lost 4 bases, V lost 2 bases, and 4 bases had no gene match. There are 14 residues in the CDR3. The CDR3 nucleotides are TGTGCCAGCAGTTTAAACGGCGGGGGGTACGAGCAGTACTTC. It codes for CASSLNGGGYEQYF.

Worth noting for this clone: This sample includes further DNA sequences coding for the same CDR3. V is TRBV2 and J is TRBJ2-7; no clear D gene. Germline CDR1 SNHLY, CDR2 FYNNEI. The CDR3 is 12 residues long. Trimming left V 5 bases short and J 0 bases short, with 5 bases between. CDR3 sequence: CASSSSSYEQYF. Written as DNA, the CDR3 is TGTGCCAGCAGTTCCAGCTCCTACGAGCAGTACTTC. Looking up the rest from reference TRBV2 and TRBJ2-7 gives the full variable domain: EPEVTQTPSHQVTQMGQEVILRCVPISNHLYFYWYRQILGQKVEFLVSFYNNEISEKSEIFDDQFSVERPDGSNFTLKIRSTKLEDSAMYFCASSSSSYEQYFGPGTRLTVT.

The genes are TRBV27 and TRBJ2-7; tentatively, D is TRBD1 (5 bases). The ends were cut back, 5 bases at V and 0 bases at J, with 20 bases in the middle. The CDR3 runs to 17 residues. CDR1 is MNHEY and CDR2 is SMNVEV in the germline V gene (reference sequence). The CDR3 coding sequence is TGTGCCAGCAGTCCCCTAAGGACAATGTTAAGCTCCTACGAGCAGTACTTC. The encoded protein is CASSPLRTMLSSYEQYF.

The CDR3 is CASSQELSGGGTDTQYF. In nucleotides, the CDR3 is TGCGCCAGCAGCCAAGAACTCTCGGGGGGGGGAACAGATACGCAGTATTTT. The genes are TRBV4-3 and TRBJ2-3; 8 bases fit TRBD2. The CDR3 runs 17 residues. The junction had 8 bases not matched to a gene; V was cut back by 0 bases and J by 3 bases. Per germline, CDR1 LGHNA and CDR2 YSLEER.

The CDR3 is CSVGVGGWYGYTF. The DNA for the CDR3 is TGCAGCGTTGGCGTCGGGGGGTGGTATGGCTACACCTTC. The V gene is TRBV29-1, the J gene TRBJ1-2; weak D call: TRBD1 (5 bases). Looked up from germline, CDR1 is SQVTM and CDR2 is ANQGSEA. The CDR3 has 13 amino acids. With 4 bases removed from V and 5 bases from J, the gap between germline ends came to 14 bases.

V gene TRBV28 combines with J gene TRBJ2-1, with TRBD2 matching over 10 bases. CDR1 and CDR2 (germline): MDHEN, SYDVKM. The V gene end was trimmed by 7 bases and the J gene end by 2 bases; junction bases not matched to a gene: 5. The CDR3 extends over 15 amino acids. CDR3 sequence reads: CASTLSGGPYNEQFF. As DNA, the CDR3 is TGTGCCAGCACCCTTAGCGGGGGGCCCTACAATGAGCAGTTCTTC.

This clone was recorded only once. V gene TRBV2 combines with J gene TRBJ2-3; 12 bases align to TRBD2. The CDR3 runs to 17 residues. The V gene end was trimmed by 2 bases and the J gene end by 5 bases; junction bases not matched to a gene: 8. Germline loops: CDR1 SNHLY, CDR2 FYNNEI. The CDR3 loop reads CASSELASGGAKDTQYF. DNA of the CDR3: TGTGCCAGCAGTGAATTGGCTAGCGGGGGGGCGAAAGATACGCAGTATTTT.

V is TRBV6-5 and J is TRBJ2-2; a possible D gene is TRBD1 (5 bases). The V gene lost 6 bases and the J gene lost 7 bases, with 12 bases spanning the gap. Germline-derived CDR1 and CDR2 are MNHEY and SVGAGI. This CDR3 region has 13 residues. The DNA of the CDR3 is TGTGCCAGCAGATTAGACAGTCGCGGGGAGCTGTTTTTT. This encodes CASRLDSRGELFF.

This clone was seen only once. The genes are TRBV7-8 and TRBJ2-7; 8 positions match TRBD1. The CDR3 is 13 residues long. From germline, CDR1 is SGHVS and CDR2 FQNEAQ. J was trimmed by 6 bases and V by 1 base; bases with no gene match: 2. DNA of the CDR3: TGTGCCAGCAGCTTAGAGACAGGGGTCGAGCAGTACTTC. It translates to CASSLETGVEQYF.

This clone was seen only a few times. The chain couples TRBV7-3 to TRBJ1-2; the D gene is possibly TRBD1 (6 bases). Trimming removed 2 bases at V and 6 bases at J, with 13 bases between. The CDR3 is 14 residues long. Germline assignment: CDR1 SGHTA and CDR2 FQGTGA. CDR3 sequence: CASSLSGENNGYTF. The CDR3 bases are TGTGCCAGCAGCTTATCAGGGGAAAACAATGGCTACACCTTC.

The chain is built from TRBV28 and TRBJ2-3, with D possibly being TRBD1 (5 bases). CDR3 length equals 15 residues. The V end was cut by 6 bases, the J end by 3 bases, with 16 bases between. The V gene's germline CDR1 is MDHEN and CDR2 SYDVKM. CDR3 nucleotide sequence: TGTGCCAGCAGAAAAACAGGCCAGGCGACAGATACGCAGTATTTT. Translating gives CASRKTGQATDTQYF.

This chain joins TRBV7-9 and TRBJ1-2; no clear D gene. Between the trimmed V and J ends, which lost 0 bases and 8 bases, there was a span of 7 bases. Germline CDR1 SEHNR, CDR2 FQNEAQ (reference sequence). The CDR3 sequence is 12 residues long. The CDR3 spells CASSLARNGYTF. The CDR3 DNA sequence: TGTGCCAGCAGCTTAGCCAGGAACGGCTACACCTTC.

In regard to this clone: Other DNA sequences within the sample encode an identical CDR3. In DNA, the CDR3 is TGCGCCAGCAGCCCGGGGACTAGCGGTCCCTCCTACGAGCAGTACTTC. It specifies CASSPGTSGPSYEQYF. The chain has TRBV4-1 and TRBJ2-7; 11 bases are a match to TRBD2. Germline CDR1 MGHRA, CDR2 YSYEKL. This CDR3 is 16 amino acids long. The ends lost 4 bases at V and 0 bases at J; junction bases unmatched: 5.

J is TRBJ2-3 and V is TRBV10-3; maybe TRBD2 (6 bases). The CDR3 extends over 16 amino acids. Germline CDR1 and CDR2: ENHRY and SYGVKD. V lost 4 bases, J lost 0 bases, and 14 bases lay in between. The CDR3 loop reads CAISGDSGTSTDTQYF. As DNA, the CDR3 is TGTGCCATCAGTGGGGACTCGGGTACTAGCACAGATACGCAGTATTTT.

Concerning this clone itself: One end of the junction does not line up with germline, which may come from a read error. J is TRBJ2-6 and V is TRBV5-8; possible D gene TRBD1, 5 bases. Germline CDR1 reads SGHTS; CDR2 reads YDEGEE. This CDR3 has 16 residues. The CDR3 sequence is CASSFARGSGANGLTF. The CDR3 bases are TGTGCCAGCAGCTTCGCCCGTGGCTCTGGGGCCAACGGCCTGACTTTC.

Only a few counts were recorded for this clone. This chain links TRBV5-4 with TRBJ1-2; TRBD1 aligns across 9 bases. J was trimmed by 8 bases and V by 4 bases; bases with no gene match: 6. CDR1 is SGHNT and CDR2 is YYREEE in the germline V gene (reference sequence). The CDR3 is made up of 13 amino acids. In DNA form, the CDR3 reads TGTGCCAGCAGCGCGGGACAGGGTGAAGGCTACACCTTC. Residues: CASSAGQGEGYTF.